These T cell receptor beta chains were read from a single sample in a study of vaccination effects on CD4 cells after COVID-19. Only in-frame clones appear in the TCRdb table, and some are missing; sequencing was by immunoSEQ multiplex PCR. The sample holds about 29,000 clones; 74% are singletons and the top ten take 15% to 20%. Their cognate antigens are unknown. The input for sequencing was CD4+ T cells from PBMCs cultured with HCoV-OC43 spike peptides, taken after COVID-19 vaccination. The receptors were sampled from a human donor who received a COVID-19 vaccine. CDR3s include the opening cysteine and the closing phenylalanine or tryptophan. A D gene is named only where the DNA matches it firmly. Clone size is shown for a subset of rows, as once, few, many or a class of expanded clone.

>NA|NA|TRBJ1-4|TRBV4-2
TGTGCCAGCAGCCAAGAGGTTCACGATGAAAAACTGTTTTTT
CASSQEVHDEKLFF
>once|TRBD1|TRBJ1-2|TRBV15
TGTGCCACCAGCTTTCGACAGGGGGCCTATATATCGAATGGCTACACCTTC
CATSFRQGAYISNGYTF
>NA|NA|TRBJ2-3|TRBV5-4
TGTGCCAGCAGCTTGAAAGCGGAACGCCGCACAGATACGCAGTATTTT
CASSLKAERRTDTQYF
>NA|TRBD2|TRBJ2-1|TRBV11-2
TGTGCCAGCAGCTTAGGGAGACTAGCGGGGGGGCGGGACAATGAGCAGTTCTTC
CASSLGRLAGGRDNEQFF
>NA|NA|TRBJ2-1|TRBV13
TGTGCCAGCAGCTCCGATCGGGAGAAGCAGTTCTTC
CASSSDREKQFF
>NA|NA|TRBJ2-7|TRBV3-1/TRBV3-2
TGTGCCAGCAGCCAAGAGGGGGTTCCTTACGAGCAGTACTTC
CASSQEGVPYEQYF
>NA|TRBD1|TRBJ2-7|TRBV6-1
TGTGCCAGCAGTGAAACGGGACAGGGGGCCGAGCAGTACTTC
CASSETGQGAEQYF
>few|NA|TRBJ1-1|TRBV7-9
TGTGCCAGCAGCTTAACCGCTTCGGGGAACACTGAAGCTTTCTTT
CASSLTASGNTEAFF
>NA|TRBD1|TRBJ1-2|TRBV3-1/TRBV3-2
TGTGCCAGCAGCCAAGATGAGTTAGGGACAGCACAGGGCTATGGCTACACCTTC
CASSQDELGTAQGYGYTF
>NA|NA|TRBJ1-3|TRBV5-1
TGCGCCAGCAGCTTTACCCAGATGAGCTCTGGAAACACCATATATTTT
CASSFTQMSSGNTIYF
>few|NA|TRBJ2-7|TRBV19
TGTGCCAGTAGTATTTTGGACAAATACGAGCAGTACTTC
CASSILDKYEQYF
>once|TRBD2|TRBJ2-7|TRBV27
TGTGCCAGCAGTTTACTAGCGGGAGGTAAAGAGCAGTACTTC
CASSLLAGGKEQYF
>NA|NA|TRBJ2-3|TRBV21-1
TGTGCCAGCAGCAAAAAAGGGGGGTCTGGAGGTAAAAAAGAAGATACGCAGTATTTT
CASSKKGGSGGKKEDTQYF
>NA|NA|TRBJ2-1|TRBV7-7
TGTGCCAGCAGCTTAGACAGGTCCACCTACAATGAGCAGTTCTTC
CASSLDRSTYNEQFF
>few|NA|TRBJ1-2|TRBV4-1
TGCGCCAGCAGCCAACCCTTCAGGAGGCGTCGATATGGCTACACCTTC
CASSQPFRRRRYGYTF
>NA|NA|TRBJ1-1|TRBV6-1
TGTGCCAGCAGTGAAGTTCTTGAAGCTTTCTTT
CASSEVLEAFF
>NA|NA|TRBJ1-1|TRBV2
TGTGCCAGCAGCCTTTTCGTAAACACTGAAGCTTTCTTT
CASSLFVNTEAFF
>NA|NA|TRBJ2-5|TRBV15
TGTGCCACCAGCAGAGATTTAGAGACCCAGTACTTC
CATSRDLETQYF
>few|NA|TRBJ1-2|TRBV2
TGTGCCAGCAGTGACAGTTCTAACTATGGCTACACCTTC
CASSDSSNYGYTF
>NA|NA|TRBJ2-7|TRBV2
TGTGCCAGCAGTGTAGGGGTTGGCGAGCAGTACTTC
CASSVGVGEQYF
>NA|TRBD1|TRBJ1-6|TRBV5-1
TGCGCCAGCAGCTTGGTCCCGGGACAGCACTATAATTCACCCCTCCACTTT
CASSLVPGQHYNSPLHF
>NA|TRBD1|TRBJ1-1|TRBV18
TGTGCCAGCTCATCCCGGACAGGGGGCTCCTCGAACACTGAAGCTTTCTTT
CASSSRTGGSSNTEAFF
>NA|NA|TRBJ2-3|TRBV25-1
TGTGCCAGCAGTGTTCCGGGGGCGGCAGATACGCAGTATTTT
CASSVPGAADTQYF
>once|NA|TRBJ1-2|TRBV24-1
TGTGCCACCAGTGATGACAGCTATGGCTACACCTTC
CATSDDSYGYTF
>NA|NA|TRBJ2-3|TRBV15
TGTGCCACCAGCAGAGACAGGGTCAGCACAGATACGCAGTATTTT
CATSRDRVSTDTQYF
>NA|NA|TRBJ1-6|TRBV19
TGTGCCAGCGGTAGAAATTCACCCCTCCACTTT
CASGRNSPLHF
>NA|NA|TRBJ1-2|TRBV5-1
TGCGCCAGCAGCTTGGACAGGGTTTATGGCTACACCTTC
CASSLDRVYGYTF
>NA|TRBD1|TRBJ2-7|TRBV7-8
TGTGCCAGCAGCCGCCTTACAGGGGTCGAGCAGTACTTC
CASSRLTGVEQYF
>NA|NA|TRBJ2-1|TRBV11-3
TGTGCCAGCAGCTTTATGGGGTCGGTGGATGAGCAGTTCTTC
CASSFMGSVDEQFF
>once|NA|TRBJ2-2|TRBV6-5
TGTGCCAGCAGGTGGACTGCCAACGAGGCCGGGGAGCTGTTTTTT
CASRWTANEAGELFF
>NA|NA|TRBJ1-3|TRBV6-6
TGTGCCAGCATCAAGACAGCTGGCCCGTTTGGAAACACCATATATTTT
CASIKTAGPFGNTIYF
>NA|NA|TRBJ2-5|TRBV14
TGTGCCAGCAGCCAAGGGAGCGCGTGGGGGGTACAAGAGACCCAGTACTTC
CASSQGSAWGVQETQYF
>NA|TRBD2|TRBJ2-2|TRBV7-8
TGTGCCAGCAGCTTCTCCGGGGGGGCCTCCGGGGAGCTGTTTTTT
CASSFSGGASGELFF
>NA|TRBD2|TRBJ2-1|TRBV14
TGTGCCAGCAGCCAAGATCTCGGCCTAGCGGGAAACAATGAGCAGTTCTTC
CASSQDLGLAGNNEQFF
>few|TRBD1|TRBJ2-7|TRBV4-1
TGCGCCAGCAGCCTACAGACAGGGTACGAGCAGTACTTC
CASSLQTGYEQYF
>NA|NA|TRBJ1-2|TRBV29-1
TGCAGCGCCGCGACAGGTTATGGCTACACCTTC
CSAATGYGYTF
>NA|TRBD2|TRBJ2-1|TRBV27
TGTGCCAGCAGTTTTCAGCGGGAATACAATGAGCAGTTCTTC
CASSFQREYNEQFF
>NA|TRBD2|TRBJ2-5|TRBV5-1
TGCGCCAGCAGTCTCGCTAGCGGCCCTCAAGAGACCCAGTACTTC
CASSLASGPQETQYF
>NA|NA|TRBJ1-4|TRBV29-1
TGCAGCGCCAAGCGCGGGTCGGCGCGGGGTGAAAAACTGTTTTTT
CSAKRGSARGEKLFF
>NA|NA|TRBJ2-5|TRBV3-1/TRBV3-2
TGTGCCAGCAGCCAAGATCATGCCGCCCAAGAGACCCAGTACTTC
CASSQDHAAQETQYF